The rows below give T cell receptor beta chains drawn from one sample of a study of Ad26.COV2.S vaccination and SARS-CoV-2 variants. The assay was immunoSEQ multiplex PCR, and TCRdb's table has in-frame clones only and misses some. The table shows about 320,000 clones, with 90% occurring only once. The sample consisted of peripheral blood, taken in a trial of Ad26.COV2.S vaccine versus placebo. The receptors were gathered from a person between 18 and 60 years old who received the Ad26.COV2.S COVID-19 vaccine or a placebo. The CDR3 runs from the conserved cysteine through the conserved F or W. D genes are given only for firm matches. Where a row states a size, it is once, few, many or the class of an expanded clone; other rows omit it.

d_gene: NA
j_gene: TRBJ1-1
abundance: once
len: 18
v_gene: TRBV28
CDR3aa: CASSSPPTDVKENTEAFF
CDR3nt: TGTGCCAGCAGTTCGCCTCCTACTGACGTGAAAGAGAACACTGAAGCTTTCTTT

d_gene: NA
j_gene: TRBJ2-5
abundance: NA
len: 16
v_gene: TRBV11-2
CDR3aa: CASSLAFPETQETQYF
CDR3nt: TGTGCCAGCAGCTTAGCTTTCCCCGAGACTCAAGAGACCCAGTACTTC

d_gene: NA
j_gene: TRBJ1-2
abundance: NA
len: 12
v_gene: TRBV25-1
CDR3aa: CASSEGPIGYTF
CDR3nt: TGTGCCAGCAGTGAAGGACCCATTGGCTACACCTTC

d_gene: NA
j_gene: TRBJ2-3
abundance: NA
len: 15
v_gene: TRBV19
CDR3aa: CASSVPGPRGDTQYF
CDR3nt: TGTGCCAGTAGTGTGCCGGGACCCCGGGGAGATACGCAGTATTTT

d_gene: NA
j_gene: TRBJ1-3
abundance: NA
len: 11
v_gene: TRBV6-5
CDR3aa: CASTLGNTIYF
CDR3nt: TGTGCCAGCACTTTGGGAAACACCATATATTTT

d_gene: NA
j_gene: TRBJ2-1
abundance: NA
len: 12
v_gene: TRBV7-9
CDR3aa: CASSPVVNEQFF
CDR3nt: TGTGCCAGCAGCCCCGTTGTTAATGAGCAGTTCTTC

d_gene: TRBD2
j_gene: TRBJ2-1
abundance: NA
len: 15
v_gene: TRBV19
CDR3aa: CASSITSGPLNEQFF
CDR3nt: TGTGCCAGTAGTATTACTAGCGGACCTCTCAACGAGCAGTTCTTC

d_gene: NA
j_gene: TRBJ1-4
abundance: once
len: 14
v_gene: TRBV5-1
CDR3aa: CASSLTGPHEKLFF
CDR3nt: TGCGCCAGCAGCCTTACCGGACCTCATGAAAAACTGTTTTTT

d_gene: TRBD1
j_gene: TRBJ2-1
abundance: NA
len: 17
v_gene: TRBV5-6
CDR3aa: CASSLIAGGYQLNEQFF
CDR3nt: TGTGCCAGCAGCTTGATTGCAGGGGGCTATCAATTGAATGAGCAGTTCTTC

d_gene: NA
j_gene: TRBJ2-1
abundance: few
len: 17
v_gene: TRBV4-2
CDR3aa: CASSQDLAGSSYNEQFF
CDR3nt: TGTGCCAGCAGCCAAGATCTAGCCGGGAGCTCCTACAATGAGCAGTTCTTC

d_gene: NA
j_gene: TRBJ2-2
abundance: NA
len: 15
v_gene: TRBV11-2
CDR3aa: CASSLSMWSTGELFF
CDR3nt: TGTGCCAGCAGCTTATCTATGTGGAGCACCGGGGAGCTGTTTTTT

d_gene: TRBD1
j_gene: TRBJ1-1
abundance: NA
len: 14
v_gene: TRBV4-3
CDR3aa: CASSLGGQGTEAFF
CDR3nt: TGCGCCAGCAGCCTTGGAGGACAGGGCACTGAAGCTTTCTTT

d_gene: NA
j_gene: TRBJ1-3
abundance: NA
len: 17
v_gene: TRBV11-2
CDR3aa: CASRPTGTPPRWNTIYF
CDR3nt: TGTGCCAGCAGGCCTACCGGGACCCCACCCCGATGGAACACCATATATTTT

d_gene: NA
j_gene: TRBJ1-6
abundance: NA
len: 14
v_gene: TRBV10-3
CDR3aa: CAISEPNMNSPLHF
CDR3nt: TGTGCCATCAGTGAGCCCAACATGAATTCACCCCTCCACTTT

d_gene: NA
j_gene: TRBJ2-1
abundance: NA
len: 19
v_gene: TRBV4-1
CDR3aa: CASSQETPSWGLLQNEQFF
CDR3nt: TGCGCCAGCAGCCAAGAAACACCGAGCTGGGGCCTGTTACAGAATGAGCAGTTCTTC

d_gene: TRBD1
j_gene: TRBJ1-2
abundance: once
len: 16
v_gene: TRBV7-9
CDR3aa: CASSLVGRGQKDGYTF
CDR3nt: TGTGCCAGCAGCTTAGTAGGGAGGGGGCAAAAGGATGGCTACACCTTC

d_gene: NA
j_gene: TRBJ1-2
abundance: NA
len: 14
v_gene: TRBV27
CDR3aa: CASSRAQIDYGYTF
CDR3nt: TGTGCCAGCAGCAGGGCCCAAATCGACTATGGCTACACCTTC

d_gene: TRBD1
j_gene: TRBJ1-2
abundance: few
len: 14
v_gene: TRBV6-5
CDR3aa: CASSVDRVNYGYTF
CDR3nt: TGTGCCAGCAGCGTGGACAGGGTCAACTATGGCTACACCTTC

d_gene: NA
j_gene: TRBJ2-1
abundance: NA
len: 15
v_gene: TRBV14
CDR3aa: CASSQVSGNYNEQFF
CDR3nt: TGTGCCAGCAGCCAAGTTTCGGGAAACTACAATGAGCAGTTCTTC

d_gene: NA
j_gene: TRBJ1-1
abundance: once
len: 15
v_gene: TRBV4-3
CDR3aa: CASSQEVQGETEAFF
CDR3nt: TGCGCCAGCAGCCAAGAGGTTCAGGGCGAGACTGAAGCTTTCTTT

d_gene: NA
j_gene: TRBJ2-5
abundance: NA
len: 11
v_gene: TRBV6-6
CDR3aa: CASSSSETQYF
CDR3nt: TGTGCCAGCAGTTCCTCGGAGACCCAGTACTTC

d_gene: NA
j_gene: TRBJ1-3
abundance: NA
len: 14
v_gene: TRBV6-5
CDR3aa: CASYDRLSGNTIYF
CDR3nt: TGTGCCAGCTACGACAGGCTCTCTGGAAACACCATATATTTT

d_gene: NA
j_gene: TRBJ2-1
abundance: NA
len: 13
v_gene: TRBV14
CDR3aa: CASSPFYGIVQFF
CDR3nt: TGTGCCAGCAGCCCCTTCTACGGAATCGTGCAGTTCTTC

d_gene: TRBD1
j_gene: TRBJ1-3
abundance: NA
len: 16
v_gene: TRBV4-1
CDR3aa: CASSQGQGASGNTIYF
CDR3nt: TGCGCCAGCAGCCAAGGACAGGGGGCTTCTGGAAACACCATATATTTT

d_gene: TRBD1
j_gene: TRBJ1-6
abundance: NA
len: 14
v_gene: TRBV16
CDR3aa: CASRGTAQNSPLHF
CDR3nt: TGTGCCAGCAGGGGGACAGCACAGAATTCACCCCTCCACTTT

d_gene: NA
j_gene: TRBJ2-1
abundance: NA
len: 16
v_gene: TRBV6-6
CDR3aa: CASSYSSTEGRGEQFF
CDR3nt: TGTGCCAGCAGTTACTCCTCTACGGAGGGCCGGGGTGAGCAGTTCTTC

d_gene: TRBD1
j_gene: TRBJ1-2
abundance: few
len: 14
v_gene: TRBV5-1
CDR3aa: CASSLDRGQDGYTF
CDR3nt: TGCGCCAGCAGCCTGGACAGGGGGCAAGACGGCTACACCTTC

d_gene: TRBD1
j_gene: TRBJ2-7
abundance: once
len: 19
v_gene: TRBV20-1
CDR3aa: CSASGSGGTGEHFSYEQYF
CDR3nt: TGCAGTGCTAGTGGTTCTGGTGGGACAGGGGAGCATTTCTCCTACGAGCAGTACTTC

d_gene: NA
j_gene: TRBJ1-2
abundance: once
len: 13
v_gene: TRBV19
CDR3aa: CASSKPSQGGYTF
CDR3nt: TGTGCCAGTTCCAAACCGTCTCAAGGTGGCTACACCTTC

d_gene: TRBD2
j_gene: TRBJ2-1
abundance: NA
len: 15
v_gene: TRBV2
CDR3aa: CASSVGDLAGEEQFF
CDR3nt: TGTGCCAGCAGTGTTGGGGATCTAGCGGGAGAAGAGCAGTTCTTC

d_gene: NA
j_gene: TRBJ1-2
abundance: NA
len: 16
v_gene: TRBV7-9
CDR3aa: CASSSLPAGFGYGYTF
CDR3nt: TGTGCCAGCAGCTCCCTGCCCGCAGGGTTCGGCTATGGCTACACCTTC

d_gene: TRBD2
j_gene: TRBJ2-3
abundance: NA
len: 15
v_gene: TRBV4-3
CDR3aa: CASSQFGRSTDTQYF
CDR3nt: TGCGCCAGCAGCCAATTCGGGAGGAGCACAGATACGCAGTATTTT

d_gene: NA
j_gene: TRBJ2-7
abundance: NA
len: 13
v_gene: TRBV19
CDR3aa: CASRGRASYEQYF
CDR3nt: TGTGCCTCCCGGGGAAGAGCCTCCTACGAGCAGTACTTC

d_gene: TRBD1
j_gene: TRBJ1-1
abundance: NA
len: 13
v_gene: TRBV5-6
CDR3aa: CASSSDRGTEAFF
CDR3nt: TGTGCCAGCAGCTCGGACAGGGGCACTGAAGCTTTCTTT

d_gene: NA
j_gene: TRBJ2-5
abundance: once
len: 16
v_gene: TRBV11-3
CDR3aa: CASSEEAFRVTETQYF
CDR3nt: TGTGCCAGCAGCGAAGAGGCATTCCGAGTTACGGAGACCCAGTACTTC

d_gene: NA
j_gene: TRBJ2-5
abundance: NA
len: 14
v_gene: TRBV5-5
CDR3aa: CASSLARGAETQYF
CDR3nt: TGTGCCAGCAGCTTGGCAAGGGGAGCGGAGACCCAGTACTTC

d_gene: TRBD2
j_gene: TRBJ2-1
abundance: NA
len: 14
v_gene: TRBV6-2/TRBV6-3
CDR3aa: CASSLLAGPNEQFF
CDR3nt: TGTGCCAGCAGCCTACTAGCGGGTCCCAATGAGCAGTTCTTC

d_gene: TRBD1
j_gene: TRBJ2-1
abundance: NA
len: 15
v_gene: TRBV6-5
CDR3aa: CASSPEQGAYNEQFF
CDR3nt: TGTGCCAGCAGTCCCGAGCAGGGGGCCTACAATGAGCAGTTCTTC

d_gene: NA
j_gene: TRBJ2-7
abundance: once
len: 15
v_gene: TRBV5-1
CDR3aa: CASSFRAGSSYEQYF
CDR3nt: TGCGCCAGCAGCTTCAGGGCAGGGTCATCCTACGAGCAGTACTTC

d_gene: NA
j_gene: TRBJ1-1
abundance: NA
len: 13
v_gene: TRBV11-2
CDR3aa: CASSFRPGTEAFF
CDR3nt: TGTGCCAGCAGCTTCCGACCAGGCACTGAAGCTTTCTTT

d_gene: TRBD1
j_gene: TRBJ1-1
abundance: NA
len: 15
v_gene: TRBV10-3
CDR3aa: CAISETGQGGTEAFF
CDR3nt: TGTGCCATCAGTGAGACGGGACAGGGGGGTACTGAAGCTTTCTTT

d_gene: NA
j_gene: TRBJ1-2
abundance: NA
len: 18
v_gene: TRBV4-3
CDR3aa: CASSQDYHGVGINYGYTF
CDR3nt: TGCGCCAGCAGCCAAGATTATCACGGCGTAGGAATTAACTATGGCTACACCTTC

d_gene: NA
j_gene: TRBJ2-5
abundance: NA
len: 14
v_gene: TRBV18
CDR3aa: CASSPRTSQETQYF
CDR3nt: TGTGCCAGCTCACCAAGGACTTCCCAAGAGACCCAGTACTTC

d_gene: NA
j_gene: TRBJ1-1
abundance: NA
len: 16
v_gene: TRBV5-1
CDR3aa: CASSLADLGEKTEAFF
CDR3nt: TGCGCCAGCAGCTTGGCCGATTTGGGGGAGAAGACTGAAGCTTTCTTT

d_gene: NA
j_gene: TRBJ2-2
abundance: NA
len: 14
v_gene: TRBV6-5
CDR3aa: CASSYQPNTGELFF
CDR3nt: TGTGCCAGCAGTTACCAGCCCAACACCGGGGAGCTGTTTTTT

d_gene: TRBD1
j_gene: TRBJ2-2
abundance: NA
len: 16
v_gene: TRBV7-9
CDR3aa: CASSPRDRDRNGELFF
CDR3nt: TGTGCCAGCAGTCCCCGGGACAGGGACAGAAACGGGGAGCTGTTTTTT

d_gene: NA
j_gene: TRBJ1-4
abundance: once
len: 16
v_gene: TRBV10-2
CDR3aa: CASSESEGRAGEKLFF
CDR3nt: TGCGCCAGCAGTGAGTCCGAAGGCAGGGCGGGTGAAAAACTGTTTTTT

d_gene: NA
j_gene: TRBJ2-2
abundance: NA
len: 17
v_gene: TRBV4-3
CDR3aa: CASSQDRTGPNTGELFF
CDR3nt: TGCGCCAGCAGCCAAGATCGGACGGGGCCGAACACCGGGGAGCTGTTTTTT

d_gene: NA
j_gene: TRBJ1-3
abundance: NA
len: 15
v_gene: TRBV24-1
CDR3aa: CATSDSREGGNTIYF
CDR3nt: TGTGCCACCAGTGACTCCAGGGAGGGTGGAAACACCATATATTTT

d_gene: TRBD2
j_gene: TRBJ2-3
abundance: NA
len: 13
v_gene: TRBV6-2/TRBV6-3
CDR3aa: CASSLAGVDTQYF
CDR3nt: TGTGCCAGCAGTCTAGCGGGAGTAGATACGCAGTATTTT